This T cell receptor beta chain came from a study of blood T cell repertoires in COVID-19. The wider study: T cells, B-cell-depleted T cells, or PBMCs supplied cDNA or gDNA.

The CDR3 consists of 17 residues. In germline, CDR1 is MNHNS, CDR2 SASEGT. V was shortened by 1 base and J by 1 base, with 16 bases between the two germline ends. Authors' processing steps: Amplification of reference gene primers provided the estimated nucleated cell counts. The data were produced by immunoSEQ multiplex PCR, yet TCRdb's version contains in-frame clones alone and is incomplete. That table supplies the V and J calls and clone size; D and trimming were determined from the DNA. This sample has about 150,000 clones, with roughly 80% found just once. The clonotype comes from a woman in her sixties or seventies with acute or convalescent COVID-19. Material for sequencing was peripheral blood. This chain connects TRBV6-1 to TRBJ1-2; no clear D. The CDR3 bases are TGTGCCAGCAGTGAAGGAAAGGTGCAGAGGGTTAACTATGGCTACACCTTC. Its translation: CASSEGKVQRVNYGYTF.